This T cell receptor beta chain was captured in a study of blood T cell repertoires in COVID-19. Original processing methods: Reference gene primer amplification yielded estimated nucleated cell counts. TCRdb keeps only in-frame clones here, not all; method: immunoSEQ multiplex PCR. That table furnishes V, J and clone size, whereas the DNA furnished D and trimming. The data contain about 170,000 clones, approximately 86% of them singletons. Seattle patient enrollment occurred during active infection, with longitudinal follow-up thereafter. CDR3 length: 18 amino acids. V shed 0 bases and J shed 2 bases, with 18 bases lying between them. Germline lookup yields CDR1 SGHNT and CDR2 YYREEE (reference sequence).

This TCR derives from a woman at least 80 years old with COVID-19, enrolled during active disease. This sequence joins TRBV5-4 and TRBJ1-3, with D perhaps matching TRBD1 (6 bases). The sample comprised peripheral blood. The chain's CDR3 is CASSLARGTGSAGNTIYF. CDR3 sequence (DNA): TGTGCCAGCAGCTTGGCCCGGGGAACAGGGTCCGCTGGAAACACCATATATTTT. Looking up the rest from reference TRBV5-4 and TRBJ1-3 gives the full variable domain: ETGVTQSPTHLIKTRGQQVTLRCSSQSGHNTVSWYQQALGQGPQFIFQYYREEENGRGNFPPRFSGLQFPNYSSELNVNALELDDSALYLCASSLARGTGSAGNTIYFGEGSWLTVV.